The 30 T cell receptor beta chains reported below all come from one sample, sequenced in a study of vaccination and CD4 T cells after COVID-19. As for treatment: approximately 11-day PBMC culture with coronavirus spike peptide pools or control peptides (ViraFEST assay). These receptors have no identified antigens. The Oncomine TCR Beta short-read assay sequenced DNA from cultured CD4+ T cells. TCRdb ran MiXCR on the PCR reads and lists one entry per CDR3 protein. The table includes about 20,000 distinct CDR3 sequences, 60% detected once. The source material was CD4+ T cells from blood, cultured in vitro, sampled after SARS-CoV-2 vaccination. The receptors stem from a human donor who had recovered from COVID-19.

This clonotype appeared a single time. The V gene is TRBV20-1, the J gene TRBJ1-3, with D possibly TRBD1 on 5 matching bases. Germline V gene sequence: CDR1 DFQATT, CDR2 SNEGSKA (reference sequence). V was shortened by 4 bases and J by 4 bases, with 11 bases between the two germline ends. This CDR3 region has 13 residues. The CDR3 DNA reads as TGCAGTGCTACAGGGTTGACAGGAAACACCATATATTTT. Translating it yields CSATGLTGNTIYF.

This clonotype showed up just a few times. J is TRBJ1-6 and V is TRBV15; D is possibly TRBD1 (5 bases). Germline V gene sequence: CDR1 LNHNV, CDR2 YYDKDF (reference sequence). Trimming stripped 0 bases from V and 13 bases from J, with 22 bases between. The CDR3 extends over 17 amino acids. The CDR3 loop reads CATSRDRLGTGDGPLHF. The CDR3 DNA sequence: TGTGCCACCAGCAGAGACAGGCTCGGGACCGGCGATGGGCCCCTCCACTTT.

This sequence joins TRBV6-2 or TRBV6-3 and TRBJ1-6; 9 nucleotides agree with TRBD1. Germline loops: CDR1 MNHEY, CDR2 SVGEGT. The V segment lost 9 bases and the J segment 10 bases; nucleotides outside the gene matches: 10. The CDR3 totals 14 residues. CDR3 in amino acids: CASTNRGRVSPLHF. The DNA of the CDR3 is TGTGCCAGTACAAACAGGGGGCGCGTCTCACCCCTCCACTTT.

This chain's CDR3 is CASSLAGRGGSGELFF. In DNA form, the CDR3 reads TGTGCCAGCAGCTTAGCGGGTCGGGGGGGTTCCGGGGAGCTGTTTTTT. V is TRBV7-6 and J is TRBJ2-2; 8 bases match TRBD2. The V segment lost 0 bases and the J segment 6 bases; nucleotides outside the gene matches: 6. The CDR3 spans 16 residues. The germline V gene has CDR1 SGHVS and CDR2 FNYEAQ.

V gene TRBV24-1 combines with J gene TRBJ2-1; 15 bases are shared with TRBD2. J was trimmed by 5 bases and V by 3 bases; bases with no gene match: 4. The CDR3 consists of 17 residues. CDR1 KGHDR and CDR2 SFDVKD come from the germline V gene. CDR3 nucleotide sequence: TGTGCCACCAGTGATACGGGACTAGCGGGAGGTAACAATGAGCAGTTCTTC. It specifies CATSDTGLAGGNNEQFF.

The CDR3 reads CSARDADSRSANYGYTF. CDR3 nucleotide sequence: TGCAGTGCTAGAGATGCAGACAGCCGATCCGCTAACTATGGCTACACCTTC. The chain recombines TRBV20-1 with TRBJ1-2; D is perhaps TRBD1 (5 bases). The CDR3 spans 17 residues. The germline V gene encodes CDR1 DFQATT and CDR2 SNEGSKA (reference sequence). The germline V and J ends were trimmed by 0 bases and 0 bases, with 17 bases remaining between them.

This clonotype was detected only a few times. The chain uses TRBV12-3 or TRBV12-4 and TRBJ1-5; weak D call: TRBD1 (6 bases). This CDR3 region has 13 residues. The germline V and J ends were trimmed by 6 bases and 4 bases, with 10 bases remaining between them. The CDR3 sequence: CASSLGQNQPQHF. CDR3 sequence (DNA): TGTGCCAGCAGCCTAGGACAGAATCAGCCCCAGCATTTT.

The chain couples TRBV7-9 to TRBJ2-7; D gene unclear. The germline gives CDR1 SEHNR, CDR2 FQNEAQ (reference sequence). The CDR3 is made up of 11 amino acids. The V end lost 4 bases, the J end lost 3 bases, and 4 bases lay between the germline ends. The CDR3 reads CASSSYYEQYF. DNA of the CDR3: TGTGCCAGCAGCTCTTACTACGAGCAGTACTTC.

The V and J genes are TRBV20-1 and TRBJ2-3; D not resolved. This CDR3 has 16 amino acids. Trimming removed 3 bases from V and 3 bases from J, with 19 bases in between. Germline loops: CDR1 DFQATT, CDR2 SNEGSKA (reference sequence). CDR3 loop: CSARGSTSFRTDTQYF. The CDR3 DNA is TGCAGTGCTAGGGGTAGTACATCTTTTCGGACAGATACGCAGTATTTT.

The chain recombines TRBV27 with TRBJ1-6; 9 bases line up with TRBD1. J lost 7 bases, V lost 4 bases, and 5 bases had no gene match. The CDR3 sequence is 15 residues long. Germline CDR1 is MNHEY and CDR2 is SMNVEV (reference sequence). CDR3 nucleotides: TGTGCCAGCAGTTCCCGGGACAGGGTAAATTCACCCCTCCACTTT. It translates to CASSSRDRVNSPLHF.

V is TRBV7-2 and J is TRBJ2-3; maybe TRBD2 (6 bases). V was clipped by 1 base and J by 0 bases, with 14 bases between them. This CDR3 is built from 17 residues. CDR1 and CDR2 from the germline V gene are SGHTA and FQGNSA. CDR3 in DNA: TGTGCCAGCAGCTTAGAAAGGAGGGATCCTAGCACAGATACGCAGTATTTT. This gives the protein CASSLERRDPSTDTQYF.

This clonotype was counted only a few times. The CDR3 DNA is TGTGCCAGCAGTATCCAGGGGGCCACAGATACGCAGTATTTT. Its protein product is CASSIQGATDTQYF. The chain is built from TRBV5-6 and TRBJ2-3, with 8 bases lining up with TRBD1. CDR1 is SGHDT, CDR2 YYEEEE, per germline. V shed 5 bases and J 2 bases; nucleotides not matched to a gene: 4. CDR3 length: 14 residues.

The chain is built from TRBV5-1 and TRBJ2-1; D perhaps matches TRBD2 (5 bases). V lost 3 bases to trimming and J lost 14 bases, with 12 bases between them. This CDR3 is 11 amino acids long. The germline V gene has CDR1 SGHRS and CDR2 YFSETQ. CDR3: CASSYREGKFF. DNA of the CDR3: TGCGCCAGCAGCTACCGGGAAGGGAAGTTCTTC.

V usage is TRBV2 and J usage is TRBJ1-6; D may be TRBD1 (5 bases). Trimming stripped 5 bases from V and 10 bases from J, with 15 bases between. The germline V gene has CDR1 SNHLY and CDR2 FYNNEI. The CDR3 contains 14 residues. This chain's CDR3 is CASSSQGLESPLHF. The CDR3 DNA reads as TGTGCCAGCAGTTCCCAGGGTCTAGAATCACCCCTCCACTTT.

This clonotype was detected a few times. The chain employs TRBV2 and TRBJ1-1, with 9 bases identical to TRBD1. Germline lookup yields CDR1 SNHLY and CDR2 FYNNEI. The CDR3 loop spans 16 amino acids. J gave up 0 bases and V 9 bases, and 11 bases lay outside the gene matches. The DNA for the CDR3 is TGTGCCAGTGGAGAGGGACAGGGTAACATGAACACTGAAGCTTTCTTT. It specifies CASGEGQGNMNTEAFF.

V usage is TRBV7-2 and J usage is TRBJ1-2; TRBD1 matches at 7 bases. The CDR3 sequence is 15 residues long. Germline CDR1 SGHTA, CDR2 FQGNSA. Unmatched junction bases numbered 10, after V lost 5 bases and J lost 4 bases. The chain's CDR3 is CASSGRGQVPYGYTF. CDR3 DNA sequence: TGTGCCAGCAGCGGGAGAGGACAGGTACCCTATGGCTACACCTTC. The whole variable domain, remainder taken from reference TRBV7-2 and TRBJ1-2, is GAGVSQSPSNKVTEKGKDVELRCDPISGHTALYWYRQSLGQGLEFLIYFQGNSAPDKSGLPSDRFSAERTGGSVSTLTIQRTQQEDSAVYLCASSGRGQVPYGYTFGSGTRLTVV.

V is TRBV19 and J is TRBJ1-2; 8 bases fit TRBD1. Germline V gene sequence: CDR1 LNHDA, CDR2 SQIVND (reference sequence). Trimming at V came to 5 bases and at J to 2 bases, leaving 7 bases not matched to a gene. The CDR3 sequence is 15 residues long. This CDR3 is CASSVTGVENYGYTF. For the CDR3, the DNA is TGTGCCAGTAGTGTGACAGGGGTAGAGAACTATGGCTACACCTTC.

Here the CDR3 reads CASSYSGSLQPQHF. In DNA, the CDR3 is TGTGCCAGCAGTTACTCCGGGTCGTTACAGCCCCAGCATTTT. The chain carries TRBV6-2 or TRBV6-3 and TRBJ1-5; no reliable D call. Trimming removed 0 bases from V and 7 bases from J, with 10 bases in between. This CDR3 region has 14 residues. The germline V gene has CDR1 MNHEY and CDR2 SVGEGT.

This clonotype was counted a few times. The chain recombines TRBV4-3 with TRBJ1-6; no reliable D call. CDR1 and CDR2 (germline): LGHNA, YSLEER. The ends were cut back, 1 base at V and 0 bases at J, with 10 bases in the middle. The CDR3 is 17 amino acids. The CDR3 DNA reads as TGCGCCAGCAGCCAAGTTACGGGGAGCTCCTATAATTCACCCCTCCACTTT. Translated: CASSQVTGSSYNSPLHF.

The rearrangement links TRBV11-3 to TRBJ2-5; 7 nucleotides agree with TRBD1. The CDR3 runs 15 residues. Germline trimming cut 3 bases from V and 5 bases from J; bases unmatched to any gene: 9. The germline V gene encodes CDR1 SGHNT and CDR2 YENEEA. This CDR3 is CASSFPTGTMETQYF. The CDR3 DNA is TGTGCCAGCAGCTTCCCGACAGGGACCATGGAGACCCAGTACTTC.

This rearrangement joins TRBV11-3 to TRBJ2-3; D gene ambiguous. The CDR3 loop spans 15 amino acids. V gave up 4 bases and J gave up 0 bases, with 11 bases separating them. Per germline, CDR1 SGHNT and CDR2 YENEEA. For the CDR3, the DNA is TGTGCCAGCAGCTCCGGGCCCCCTAGCACAGATACGCAGTATTTT. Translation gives CASSSGPPSTDTQYF.

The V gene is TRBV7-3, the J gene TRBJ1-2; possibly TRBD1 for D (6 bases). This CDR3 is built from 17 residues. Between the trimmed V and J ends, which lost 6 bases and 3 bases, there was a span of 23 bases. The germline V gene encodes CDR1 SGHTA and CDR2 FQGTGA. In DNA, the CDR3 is TGTGCCAGCAGTACTCGGGGGGGCTCACTTTTCTACTATGGCTACACCTTC. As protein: CASSTRGGSLFYYGYTF.

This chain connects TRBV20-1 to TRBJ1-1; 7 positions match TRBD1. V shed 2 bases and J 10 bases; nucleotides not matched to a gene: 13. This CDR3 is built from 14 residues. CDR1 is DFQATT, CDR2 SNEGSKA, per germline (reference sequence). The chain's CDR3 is CSARPGQAPEGAFF. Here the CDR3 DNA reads TGCAGTGCTAGACCCGGACAGGCCCCTGAGGGAGCTTTCTTT.

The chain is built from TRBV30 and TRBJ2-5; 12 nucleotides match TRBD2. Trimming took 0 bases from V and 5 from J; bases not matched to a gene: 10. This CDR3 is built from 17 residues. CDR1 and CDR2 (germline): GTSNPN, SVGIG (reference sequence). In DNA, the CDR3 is TGTGCCTGGAGTGTCGCCCGGACTAGCGGGGTTCACGAGACCCAGTACTTC. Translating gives CAWSVARTSGVHETQYF.

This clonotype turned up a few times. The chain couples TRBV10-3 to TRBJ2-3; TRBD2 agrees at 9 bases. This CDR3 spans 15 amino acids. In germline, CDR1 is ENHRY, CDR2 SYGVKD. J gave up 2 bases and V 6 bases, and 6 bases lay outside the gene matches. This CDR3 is CAIREAGGITDTQYF. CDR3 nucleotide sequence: TGTGCCATCAGGGAAGCGGGGGGTATCACAGATACGCAGTATTTT.

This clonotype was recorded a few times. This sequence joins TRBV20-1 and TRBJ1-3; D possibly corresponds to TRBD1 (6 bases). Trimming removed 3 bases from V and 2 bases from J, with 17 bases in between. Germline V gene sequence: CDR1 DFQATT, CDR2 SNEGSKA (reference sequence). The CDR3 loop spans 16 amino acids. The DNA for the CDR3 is TGCAGTGCTAGGCGGGGGGGGCACTCCCCTGGAAACACCATATATTTT. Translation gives CSARRGGHSPGNTIYF.

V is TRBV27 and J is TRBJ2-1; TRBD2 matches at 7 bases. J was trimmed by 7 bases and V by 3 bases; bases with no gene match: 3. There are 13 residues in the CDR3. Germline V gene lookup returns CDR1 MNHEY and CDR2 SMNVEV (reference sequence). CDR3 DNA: TGTGCCAGCAGTTTCCTAGCGGAAAATGAGCAGTTCTTC. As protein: CASSFLAENEQFF.

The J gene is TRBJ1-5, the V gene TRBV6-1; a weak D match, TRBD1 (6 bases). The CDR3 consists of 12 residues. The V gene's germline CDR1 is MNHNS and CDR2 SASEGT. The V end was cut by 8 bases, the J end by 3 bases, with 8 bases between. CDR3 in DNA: TGTGCCAGCGGACAGAACAATCAGCCCCAGCATTTT. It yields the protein CASGQNNQPQHF.

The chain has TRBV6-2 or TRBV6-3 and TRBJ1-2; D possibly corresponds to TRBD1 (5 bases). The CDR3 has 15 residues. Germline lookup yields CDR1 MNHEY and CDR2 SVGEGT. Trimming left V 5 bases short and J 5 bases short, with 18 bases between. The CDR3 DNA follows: TGTGCCAGCAGTGACCCGGTGACAGAGTTTTATGGCTACACCTTC. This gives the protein CASSDPVTEFYGYTF.

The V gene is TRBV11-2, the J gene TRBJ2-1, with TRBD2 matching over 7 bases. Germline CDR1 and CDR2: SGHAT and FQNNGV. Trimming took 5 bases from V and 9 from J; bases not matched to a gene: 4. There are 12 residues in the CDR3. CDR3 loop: CASSPRGVEQFF. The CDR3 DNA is TGTGCCAGCAGCCCTCGGGGGGTTGAGCAGTTCTTC.